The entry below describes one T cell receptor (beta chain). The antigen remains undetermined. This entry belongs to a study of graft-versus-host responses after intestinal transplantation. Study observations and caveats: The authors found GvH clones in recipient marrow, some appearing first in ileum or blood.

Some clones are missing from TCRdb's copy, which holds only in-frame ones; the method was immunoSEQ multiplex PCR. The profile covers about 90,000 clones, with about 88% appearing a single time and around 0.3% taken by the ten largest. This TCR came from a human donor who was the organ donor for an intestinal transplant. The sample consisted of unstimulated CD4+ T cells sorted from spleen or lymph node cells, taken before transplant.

As DNA, the CDR3 is TGTGCCAGCAGCGTAGGTAGCGGGAGGGCGGGTGAGCAGTTCTTC. Residues: CASSVGSGRAGEQFF. V usage is TRBV9 and J usage is TRBJ2-1; 11 positions agree with TRBD2. This CDR3 region has 15 residues. Germline V lookup: CDR1 SGDLS, CDR2 YYNGEE. V trimming: 0 bases; J trimming: 9 bases; junction bases outside the gene matches: 5.